Listed below are T cell receptor beta chains from one sample, sequenced in a study of cytomegalovirus exposure and HLA in healthy donors. TCRdb's table, derived via immunoSEQ multiplex PCR, lists solely in-frame clones and lacks some. The profile covers about 130,000 clones, with approximately 74% appearing a single time and roughly 7.3% taken by the ten largest. Sequencing input: PBMCs. Receptor source: a male donor in good health and CMV-seronegative. Each CDR3 is given with its conserved first and last residue. A D gene is named only where the DNA matches it firmly. Clone size is not always given. Where it is, it says once, few, many or a class for expanded clones.

J: TRBJ2-3
D: .
V: TRBV4-3
size: once
CDR3: CASSHLTNTDTQYF
DNA: TGCGCCAGCAGCCATCTGACTAACACAGATACGCAGTATTTT

J: TRBJ2-2
D: .
V: TRBV7-9
size: .
CDR3: CASSLVEVNTGELFF
DNA: TGTGCCAGCAGCTTAGTAGAGGTGAACACCGGGGAGCTGTTTTTT

J: TRBJ1-1
D: .
V: TRBV19
size: .
CDR3: CASSIDLRGNTEAFF
DNA: TGTGCCAGTAGTATAGATCTAAGGGGAAACACTGAAGCTTTCTTT

J: TRBJ2-1
D: .
V: TRBV7-9
size: .
CDR3: CASSLGQLYNEQFF
DNA: TGTGCCAGCAGCTTAGGACAGCTCTACAATGAGCAGTTCTTC

J: TRBJ2-1
D: TRBD2
V: TRBV7-3
size: .
CDR3: CASSAGLAGPNEQFF
DNA: TGTGCCAGCAGTGCGGGACTAGCGGGTCCTAATGAGCAGTTCTTC

J: TRBJ1-1
D: .
V: TRBV7-2
size: .
CDR3: CASSLQGLNTEAFF
DNA: TGTGCCAGCAGCTTACAGGGGTTGAACACTGAAGCTTTCTTT

J: TRBJ2-5
D: TRBD1
V: TRBV18
size: few
CDR3: CASSPRRQGQETQYF
DNA: TGTGCCAGCTCACCACGGAGACAGGGCCAAGAGACCCAGTACTTC

J: TRBJ2-7
D: .
V: TRBV7-8
size: .
CDR3: CASSLTGAYEQYF
DNA: TGTGCCAGCAGCTTAACAGGAGCCTACGAGCAGTACTTC

J: TRBJ2-6
D: .
V: TRBV9
size: few
CDR3: CASSVFETSSGANVLTF
DNA: TGTGCCAGCAGCGTCTTTGAGACAAGCTCTGGGGCCAACGTCCTGACTTTC

J: TRBJ1-2
D: .
V: TRBV5-1
size: once
CDR3: CASSPTGNVDYGYTF
DNA: TGCGCCAGCAGCCCGACAGGTAACGTCGACTATGGCTACACCTTC

J: TRBJ2-5
D: TRBD1
V: TRBV5-8
size: .
CDR3: CASNIQGAVETQYF
DNA: TGTGCCAGCAACATACAGGGGGCGGTGGAGACCCAGTACTTC

J: TRBJ2-3
D: TRBD2
V: TRBV5-4
size: .
CDR3: CASRAGGLTDTQYF
DNA: TGTGCCAGCAGGGCGGGGGGTCTGACAGATACGCAGTATTTT

J: TRBJ1-2
D: .
V: TRBV4-3
size: few
CDR3: CASSQGGSGGISGYTF
DNA: TGCGCCAGCAGCCAAGGAGGGTCGGGGGGAATATCCGGCTACACCTTC

J: TRBJ2-6
D: .
V: TRBV28
size: .
CDR3: CASSHRDFFIRGISGANVLTF
DNA: TGTGCCAGCAGTCACCGGGACTTCTTCATCCGCGGCATCTCTGGGGCCAACGTCCTGACTTTC

J: TRBJ1-4
D: .
V: TRBV28
size: few
CDR3: CASSGNLVGLFF
DNA: TGTGCCAGCAGTGGCAACTTAGTGGGCCTGTTTTTT

J: TRBJ1-2
D: .
V: TRBV25-1
size: .
CDR3: CASSPEGSLGYTF
DNA: TGTGCCAGCAGCCCTGAAGGTAGCCTTGGCTACACCTTC

J: TRBJ1-3
D: .
V: TRBV6-1
size: once
CDR3: CAIFSQGSGNTIYF
DNA: TGTGCCATCTTTTCACAGGGCTCTGGAAACACCATATATTTT

J: TRBJ2-4
D: TRBD2
V: TRBV5-1
size: .
CDR3: CASSITLAGGRVGNIQYF
DNA: TGCGCCAGCAGCATCACACTAGCGGGGGGCCGAGTGGGAAACATTCAGTACTTC

J: TRBJ2-2
D: .
V: TRBV21-1
size: .
CDR3: CASSNRPISRTGELFF
DNA: TGTGCCAGCAGCAATCGCCCCATCAGTCGAACCGGGGAGCTGTTTTTT

J: TRBJ2-1
D: TRBD2
V: TRBV5-4
size: .
CDR3: CASSLTGTSGRVYNEQFF
DNA: TGTGCCAGCAGCTTGACCGGGACTAGCGGGAGGGTATACAATGAGCAGTTCTTC

J: TRBJ1-2
D: TRBD1
V: TRBV6-5
size: .
CDR3: CASSPGTVANYGYTF
DNA: TGTGCCAGCAGCCCCGGGACAGTTGCTAACTATGGCTACACCTTC

J: TRBJ1-6
D: .
V: TRBV27
size: .
CDR3: CASSLFSAPSSSYNSPLHF
DNA: TGTGCCAGCAGTTTATTCTCCGCCCCCTCGAGCTCCTATAATTCACCCCTCCACTTT

J: TRBJ2-7
D: TRBD1
V: TRBV9
size: few
CDR3: CASSEGTGIDEQYF
DNA: TGTGCCAGCAGCGAGGGGACAGGGATCGACGAGCAGTACTTC

J: TRBJ2-5
D: TRBD2
V: TRBV19
size: .
CDR3: CASSPGLAPQLQETQYF
DNA: TGTGCCAGTTCCCCCGGACTAGCGCCCCAACTACAAGAGACCCAGTACTTC

J: TRBJ1-3
D: .
V: TRBV5-6
size: .
CDR3: CASKQLNGNTIYF
DNA: TGTGCCAGCAAACAGTTAAACGGAAACACCATATATTTT

J: TRBJ1-1
D: .
V: TRBV25-1
size: .
CDR3: CASSYSSLGTEAFF
DNA: TGTGCCAGCAGTTACAGCTCCCTGGGCACTGAAGCTTTCTTT

J: TRBJ1-2
D: .
V: TRBV5-8
size: .
CDR3: CASSWGLSGGYTF
DNA: TGTGCCAGCAGCTGGGGACTATCAGGAGGCTACACCTTC

J: TRBJ1-1
D: .
V: TRBV18
size: .
CDR3: CASSPGSEAFF
DNA: TGTGCCAGCTCACCCGGGTCTGAAGCTTTCTTT

J: TRBJ2-2
D: TRBD2
V: TRBV7-8
size: once
CDR3: CASSITGLAGGAGELFF
DNA: TGTGCCAGCAGCATTACGGGACTAGCGGGGGGTGCCGGGGAGCTGTTTTTT

J: TRBJ1-6
D: TRBD1
V: TRBV2
size: .
CDR3: CAITDGTGAPPPLHF
DNA: TGTGCCATCACGGACGGTACAGGGGCCCCACCCCCCCTCCACTTT

J: TRBJ1-5
D: .
V: TRBV2
size: .
CDR3: CASVGVNSNQPQHF
DNA: TGTGCCAGCGTCGGTGTCAATAGCAATCAGCCCCAGCATTTT

J: TRBJ2-5
D: .
V: TRBV19
size: once
CDR3: CASSVGGETQYF
DNA: TGTGCCAGTAGTGTAGGAGGAGAGACCCAGTACTTC

J: TRBJ2-7
D: TRBD1
V: TRBV14
size: few
CDR3: CASSLPGQGAYEQYF
DNA: TGTGCCAGCAGCCTACCGGGACAGGGGGCATACGAGCAGTACTTC

J: TRBJ1-1
D: .
V: TRBV2
size: .
CDR3: CASSERAGNKNTEAFF
DNA: TGTGCCAGCAGTGAAAGGGCAGGGAATAAGAACACTGAAGCTTTCTTT

J: TRBJ2-7
D: TRBD1
V: TRBV5-1
size: .
CDR3: CASSVGTGTYEQYF
DNA: TGCGCCAGCAGCGTTGGGACAGGGACCTACGAGCAGTACTTC

J: TRBJ2-7
D: .
V: TRBV28
size: .
CDR3: CATGWPYEQYF
DNA: TGTGCCACCGGGTGGCCCTACGAGCAGTACTTC

J: TRBJ2-7
D: TRBD1
V: TRBV9
size: .
CDR3: CASSQGQESYEQYF
DNA: TGTGCCAGCAGCCAGGGACAGGAGTCCTACGAGCAGTACTTC

J: TRBJ2-6
D: .
V: TRBV5-6
size: .
CDR3: CASSLVQSSGANVLTF
DNA: TGTGCCAGCAGCTTGGTCCAGTCTTCTGGGGCCAACGTCCTGACTTTC

J: TRBJ2-1
D: TRBD2
V: TRBV5-1
size: few
CDR3: CASSLVSGSSYNEQFF
DNA: TGCGCCAGCAGCTTGGTTAGCGGGAGCTCCTACAATGAGCAGTTCTTC

J: TRBJ1-1
D: .
V: TRBV7-2
size: few
CDR3: CASSLGGSGTEAFF
DNA: TGTGCCAGCAGCTTAGGGGGATCGGGGACTGAAGCTTTCTTT

J: TRBJ2-7
D: .
V: TRBV20-1
size: .
CDR3: CSARVVYEQYF
DNA: TGCAGTGCTAGAGTAGTCTACGAGCAGTACTTC

J: TRBJ2-1
D: .
V: TRBV5-4
size: once
CDR3: CASSFGVGSEQFF
DNA: TGTGCCAGCAGCTTTGGAGTGGGGAGTGAGCAGTTCTTC

J: TRBJ1-3
D: .
V: TRBV9
size: .
CDR3: CASSVGLPQATGNTIYF
DNA: TGTGCCAGCAGCGTAGGACTCCCACAGGCAACTGGAAACACCATATATTTT

J: TRBJ2-7
D: .
V: TRBV28
size: .
CDR3: CASSFSVPVSEQYF
DNA: TGTGCCAGCAGTTTCTCAGTGCCCGTCAGCGAGCAGTACTTC

J: TRBJ2-3
D: TRBD2
V: TRBV7-8
size: once
CDR3: CASNSGTSGGRTDTQYF
DNA: TGTGCCAGCAACTCCGGGACTAGCGGGGGGCGCACAGATACGCAGTATTTT

J: TRBJ2-7
D: TRBD1
V: TRBV9
size: few
CDR3: CASSPRDRVYEQYF
DNA: TGTGCCAGCAGCCCCAGAGACAGGGTTTACGAGCAGTACTTC

J: TRBJ1-2
D: TRBD1
V: TRBV19
size: .
CDR3: CASSRTGGAMSSGYTF
DNA: TGTGCCAGTAGTAGGACAGGGGGCGCGATGTCAAGTGGCTACACCTTC

J: TRBJ2-1
D: TRBD2
V: TRBV28
size: .
CDR3: CASRSSGGAYEQFF
DNA: TGTGCCAGCAGATCCAGCGGGGGGGCGTATGAGCAGTTCTTC

J: TRBJ2-7
D: TRBD1
V: TRBV5-6
size: .
CDR3: CASSPGQGGAYEQYF
DNA: TGTGCCAGCAGCCCGGGACAGGGGGGCGCCTACGAGCAGTACTTC

J: TRBJ2-2
D: .
V: TRBV7-2
size: .
CDR3: CASSLTGTLTGELFF
DNA: TGTGCCAGCAGCTTAACCGGGACTCTCACCGGGGAGCTGTTTTTT

J: TRBJ1-5
D: .
V: TRBV27
size: .
CDR3: CASSYRSGGAKGSNQPQHF
DNA: TGTGCCAGCAGTTATCGGTCGGGAGGGGCAAAGGGGAGCAATCAGCCCCAGCATTTT

J: TRBJ2-7
D: .
V: TRBV2
size: .
CDR3: CASATRGSGKGVAQYF
DNA: TGTGCCAGCGCCACCCGGGGGAGCGGGAAGGGGGTGGCGCAGTACTTC

J: TRBJ2-7
D: TRBD1
V: TRBV6-5
size: .
CDR3: CASSYSSRGRYEQYF
DNA: TGTGCCAGCAGTTACTCTTCCAGGGGGCGTTACGAGCAGTACTTC

J: TRBJ2-5
D: TRBD1
V: TRBV28
size: few
CDR3: CATGTDEETQYF
DNA: TGTGCCACTGGGACAGACGAAGAGACCCAGTACTTC

J: TRBJ1-5
D: .
V: TRBV28
size: .
CDR3: CASNSMNQPQHF
DNA: TGTGCCAGCAATAGTATGAATCAGCCCCAGCATTTT

J: TRBJ2-5
D: TRBD2
V: TRBV5-1
size: .
CDR3: CASSLVAGGDETQYF
DNA: TGCGCCAGCAGCTTGGTTGCGGGAGGGGATGAGACCCAGTACTTC

J: TRBJ2-6
D: .
V: TRBV5-8
size: .
CDR3: CASSFQHGANVLTF
DNA: TGTGCCAGCAGCTTCCAACATGGGGCCAACGTCCTGACTTTC